A single sample gave rise to the 27 T cell receptor beta chains below, sequenced in a study of neurological immune-mediated disorders. TCRdb passed the 5' RACE reads through MiXCR, listing each CDR3 protein once. The table includes around 58,000 distinct CDR3 sequences, 3% to 3.5% detected once. The sample taken for sequencing was PBMCs. The receptors come from an older woman with multiple sclerosis.

Ten or more counts support this clonotype. This rearrangement joins TRBV12-3 or TRBV12-4 to TRBJ1-1; D gene ambiguous. The CDR3 extends over 14 amino acids. Trimming removed 2 bases at V and 4 bases at J, with 11 bases between. The chain's CDR3 is CASSLNIETTEAFF. CDR3 nucleotide sequence: TGTGCCAGCAGTTTAAACATCGAGACCACTGAAGCTTTCTTT.

This clonotype appeared many times. This sequence joins TRBV28 and TRBJ1-5; D call uncertain. Trimming left V 3 bases short and J 5 bases short, with 5 bases between. The CDR3 totals 12 residues. Germline assignment: CDR1 MDHEN and CDR2 SYDVKM. The CDR3: CASSFRDQPQHF. CDR3 coding DNA: TGTGCCAGCAGTTTTCGGGATCAGCCCCAGCATTTT.

This clonotype was counted many times. V is TRBV4-1 and J is TRBJ1-2; no firm D call. The CDR3 covers 14 residues. Trimming pared 4 bases from V and 0 bases from J, leaving 9 bases between. Germline-derived CDR1 and CDR2 are MGHRA and YSYEKL. Here the CDR3 reads CASSLQYPNYGYTF. The CDR3, as DNA: TGCGCCAGCAGCCTGCAATACCCTAACTATGGCTACACCTTC.

This clonotype occurred many times. The chain uses TRBV7-8 and TRBJ2-7; D is unclear. Germline CDR1 SGHVS, CDR2 FQNEAQ. Trimming pared 6 bases from V and 2 bases from J, leaving 17 bases between. The CDR3 runs 15 residues. The CDR3 loop reads CASSPWIHGAYEQYF. CDR3 nucleotides: TGTGCCAGCAGTCCCTGGATTCATGGCGCCTACGAGCAGTACTTC.

This clonotype has at least ten counts. The V call is TRBV27, the J call TRBJ2-1; unclear D gene. V dropped 3 bases and J dropped 6 bases, with 12 bases sitting between them. The V gene's germline CDR1 is MNHEY and CDR2 SMNVEV (reference sequence). The CDR3 has 14 amino acids. The CDR3 sequence is CASSFLSGRNEQFF. The DNA of the CDR3 is TGTGCCAGCAGTTTTTTGTCCGGACGCAATGAGCAGTTCTTC.

By share of the sample, this clonotype is medium-sized. The J gene is TRBJ2-3, the V gene TRBV4-1, with TRBD2 identical over 11 bases. Trimming at V came to 1 base and at J to 6 bases, leaving 6 bases not matched to a gene. Germline assignment: CDR1 MGHRA and CDR2 YSYEKL. The CDR3 is 16 residues long. The CDR3 coding sequence is TGCGCCAGCAGCCAAGCTCTAGCGGGGGGTTTCGATACGCAGTATTTT. Translated, it gives CASSQALAGGFDTQYF.

This clonotype has at least ten counts. This chain joins TRBV7-2 and TRBJ1-6; the D gene is possibly TRBD1 (6 bases). CDR1 and CDR2 (germline): SGHTA, FQGNSA. The CDR3 is 14 amino acids. V was cut by 7 bases and J by 6 bases, with 13 bases left in between. CDR3: CASNLDRLNSPLHF. The DNA of the CDR3 is TGTGCCAGCAACCTGGACAGACTTAATTCACCCCTCCACTTT.

This clonotype occurred a few times. The chain recombines TRBV20-1 with TRBJ1-5, with 8 bases fitting TRBD1. Trimming cost V 5 bases and J 2 bases; bases outside gene matches: 2. The length of the CDR3 is 13 residues. Germline CDR1 DFQATT, CDR2 SNEGSKA (reference sequence). CDR3 nucleotide sequence: TGCAGTGCTGCAGGGGGCGGCAATCAGCCCCAGCATTTT. Residues: CSAAGGGNQPQHF.

This clonotype was counted ten times or more. The J gene is TRBJ2-5, the V gene TRBV24-1; 7 positions match TRBD2. Germline V gives CDR1 KGHDR, CDR2 SFDVKD. The CDR3 has 16 amino acids. V lost 0 bases to trimming and J lost 5 bases; unmatched junction nucleotides: 8. The CDR3 region has the DNA TGTGCCACCAGTGATTTGCGAACGGGAGGAGGGGAGACCCAGTACTTC. Translation gives CATSDLRTGGGETQYF.

This clonotype was seen ten or more times. J is TRBJ1-2 and V is TRBV5-5; D is unresolved. Germline CDR1 and CDR2: SGHKS and YYEKEE (reference sequence). Trimming cost V 0 bases and J 7 bases, with 4 bases left between them. The CDR3 contains 11 residues. The chain's CDR3 is CASSLGPGYTF. In DNA, the CDR3 is TGTGCCAGCAGCTTGGGTCCTGGCTACACCTTC. Looking up the rest from reference TRBV5-5 and TRBJ1-2 gives the full variable domain: DAGVTQSPTHLIKTRGQQVTLRCSPISGHKSVSWYQQVLGQGPQFIFQYYEKEERGRGNFPDRFSARQFPNYSSELNVNALLLGDSALYLCASSLGPGYTFGSGTRLTVV.

This clonotype was seen ten or more times. The chain combines TRBV3-1 with TRBJ1-2, with TRBD1 matching 7 bases. The V gene's germline CDR1 is LGHDT and CDR2 YNNKEL (reference sequence). V was pared by 3 bases and J by 8 bases, with 9 bases of the junction left unmatched. This CDR3 has 14 amino acids. The CDR3 protein is CASSHRQGVQGYTF. In nucleotides, the CDR3 is TGTGCCAGCAGCCACCGACAGGGCGTACAAGGCTACACCTTC. The full variable domain, in which reference TRBV3-1 and TRBJ1-2 provide the parts outside the CDR3, is DTAVSQTPKYLVTQMGNDKSIKCEQNLGHDTMYWYKQDSKKFLKIMFSYNNKELIINETVPNRFSPKSPDKAHLNLHINSLELGDSAVYFCASSHRQGVQGYTFGSGTRLTVV.

The V and J genes are TRBV20-1 and TRBJ2-1; D possibly corresponds to TRBD1 (6 bases). This CDR3 is 11 amino acids long. CDR1 and CDR2 (germline): DFQATT, SNEGSKA (reference sequence). Trimming took 8 bases from V and 5 from J, leaving 10 bases between them. This CDR3 is CSYRDNNEQFF. CDR3 sequence (DNA): TGCAGTTACCGGGACAACAATGAGCAGTTCTTC.

This clonotype was recorded many times. The chain recombines TRBV10-1 with TRBJ2-1; 11 bases map to TRBD2. The ends lost 3 bases at V and 4 bases at J; junction bases unmatched: 5. The CDR3 spans 16 residues. Germline CDR1 and CDR2: WNHNN and SYGVQD (reference sequence). CDR3 sequence (DNA): TGCGCCAGCAGTGACCACTTAGCGGGGGGGTACAATGAGCAGTTCTTC. This codes for CASSDHLAGGYNEQFF.

This clonotype was observed at least ten times. The chain uses TRBV10-1 and TRBJ2-2; D call uncertain. CDR1 and CDR2 from the germline V gene are WNHNN and SYGVQD (reference sequence). This CDR3 contains 12 residues. V shed 0 bases and J shed 8 bases, with 4 bases lying between them. The CDR3 here is CASSESWGELFF. The CDR3 DNA is TGCGCCAGCAGTGAGTCCTGGGGGGAGCTGTTTTTT.

This clonotype has at least ten counts. V and J are TRBV5-6 and TRBJ1-5; tentatively, D is TRBD1 (6 bases). The CDR3 is 13 residues long. Germline V gene sequence: CDR1 SGHDT, CDR2 YYEEEE. V lost 2 bases, J lost 11 bases, and 14 bases lay in between. CDR3 region: CASSFGGRVAQHF. In nucleotides, the CDR3 is TGTGCCAGCAGCTTTGGGGGCAGGGTAGCCCAGCATTTT. The complete variable domain, with remaining parts taken from reference TRBV5-6 and TRBJ1-5, reads DAGVTQSPTHLIKTRGQQVTLRCSPKSGHDTVSWYQQALGQGPQFIFQYYEEEERQRGNFPDRFSGHQFPNYSSELNVNALLLGDSALYLCASSFGGRVAQHFGDGTRLSIL.

This clonotype was recorded at least ten times. The V call is TRBV4-1, the J call TRBJ2-3; 10 nucleotides agree with TRBD2. The CDR3 contains 20 residues. Looked up from germline, CDR1 is MGHRA and CDR2 is YSYEKL. Germline trimming cut 0 bases from V and 5 bases from J; bases unmatched to any gene: 17. CDR3 sequence (DNA): TGCGCCAGCAGCCAAGAACCATCCTCGGCTAGCGGGAGTCGGAGAGATACGCAGTATTTT. Residues: CASSQEPSSASGSRRDTQYF.

This clonotype occurred many times. The V and J genes are TRBV28 and TRBJ1-1; unclear D gene. The V gene lost 4 bases and the J gene lost 7 bases, with 10 bases spanning the gap. CDR3 length equals 12 residues. Germline values: CDR1 MDHEN, CDR2 SYDVKM. This CDR3 reads CASSSLPSEAFF. For the CDR3, the DNA is TGTGCCAGCAGTTCATTGCCCAGTGAAGCTTTCTTT.

This clonotype was seen many times. The rearrangement joins TRBV5-1 to TRBJ2-6; no clear D. The CDR3 length is 14 residues. V lost 5 bases and J lost 0, with 6 bases in between. In germline, CDR1 is SGHRS, CDR2 YFSETQ. Here the CDR3 reads CASSIDSGANVLTF. Written as DNA, the CDR3 is TGCGCCAGCAGTATAGACTCTGGGGCCAACGTCCTGACTTTC. Full variable domain (missing parts from reference TRBV5-1 and TRBJ2-6): KAGVTQTPRYLIKTRGQQVTLSCSPISGHRSVSWYQQTPGQGLQFLFEYFSETQRNKGNFPGRFSGRQFSNSRSEMNVSTLELGDSALYLCASSIDSGANVLTFGAGSRLTVL.

This clonotype was detected ten times or more. The chain couples TRBV30 to TRBJ2-1; TRBD2 matches 9 bases. This CDR3 spans 15 amino acids. V gave up 0 bases and J gave up 7 bases; unmatched junction bases: 7. Germline V gene data show CDR1 as GTSNPN and CDR2 as SVGIG (reference sequence). The DNA of the CDR3 is TGTGCCTGGAGTGTAAATAGCGGGAGTGGTAATGAGCAGTTCTTC. Translation: CAWSVNSGSGNEQFF.

The chain employs TRBV7-2 and TRBJ2-7; weak D call: TRBD1 (6 bases). The CDR3 extends over 13 amino acids. Germline loops: CDR1 SGHTA, CDR2 FQGNSA. V was trimmed by 4 bases and J by 0 bases, leaving 7 bases between them. The CDR3 protein is CASSWTASYEQYF. CDR3 nucleotide sequence: TGTGCCAGCAGCTGGACAGCCTCCTACGAGCAGTACTTC.

This clonotype was recorded many times. The chain is built from TRBV7-8 and TRBJ2-1; 12 bases line up with TRBD2. With 3 bases clipped from V and 10 bases from J, the junction kept 7 bases outside the gene matches. Germline V gene lookup returns CDR1 SGHVS and CDR2 FQNEAQ. This CDR3 has 15 amino acids. CDR3 amino acids: CASSFASGGAQEQFF. The DNA for the CDR3 is TGTGCCAGCAGCTTCGCTAGCGGGGGGGCCCAAGAGCAGTTCTTC.

This clonotype was found many times. This chain connects TRBV20-1 to TRBJ1-2; no clear D. This CDR3 comprises 12 residues. CDR1 and CDR2 (germline): DFQATT, SNEGSKA (reference sequence). V lost 3 bases, J lost 4 bases, and 9 bases lay in between. Here the CDR3 DNA reads TGCAGTGCTAGTTACGGCAGCTATGGCTACACCTTC. Translated, it gives CSASYGSYGYTF.

Turning to this clonotype: A single base separates this from a much larger clone, so it may be a read error. V gene TRBV28 combines with J gene TRBJ2-6; D possibly uses TRBD1 or TRBD2 (6 bases each). Germline V lookup: CDR1 MDHEN, CDR2 SYDVKM. CDR3 length equals 16 residues. CDR3 sequence: CATSGTGRPGVNVLTF. The CDR3 DNA reads TGTGCCACCAGCGGCACAGGGAGGCCTGGGGTCAACGTCCTGACTTTC.

The chain recombines TRBV7-2 with TRBJ2-1, with 10 bases matching TRBD2. The CDR3 is 18 residues long. Trimming took 1 base from V and 4 from J; bases not matched to a gene: 10. Germline assignment: CDR1 SGHTA and CDR2 FQGNSA. The CDR3 nucleotides are TGTGCCAGCAGCTTAGTCGCCAGCGGGGGGGCCGGGTACAATGAGCAGTTCTTC. Translated: CASSLVASGGAGYNEQFF.

This clonotype was picked up many times. This chain uses TRBV5-1 with TRBJ1-2; tentative D call: TRBD1 (5 bases). This CDR3 is built from 14 residues. CDR1 is SGHRS, CDR2 YFSETQ, per germline. V gave up 0 bases and J gave up 4 bases, with 10 bases separating them. The CDR3 sequence is CASSLAAGPYGYTF. DNA for the CDR3: TGCGCCAGCAGCTTGGCCGCAGGGCCCTATGGCTACACCTTC.

Many counts were recorded for this clonotype. The chain couples TRBV15 to TRBJ2-3; perhaps TRBD1 as D (6 bases). This CDR3 region has 14 residues. Per germline, CDR1 LNHNV and CDR2 YYDKDF (reference sequence). Trimming shortened V by 2 bases and J by 2 bases, and 8 bases separated the two germline ends. The CDR3 loop is CATSRYRDTDTQYF. The CDR3 DNA is TGTGCCACCAGCAGATACAGGGACACAGATACGCAGTATTTT.

This clonotype was found many times. The rearrangement joins TRBV20-1 to TRBJ1-1; weak D call: TRBD1 (5 bases). The germline CDR1 and CDR2 sequences are DFQATT and SNEGSKA (reference sequence). The CDR3 has 15 amino acids. V gave up 0 bases and J gave up 0 bases, with 11 bases separating them. CDR3 region: CSARDTRVMNTEAFF. CDR3 sequence (DNA): TGCAGTGCTAGAGATACCAGGGTAATGAACACTGAAGCTTTCTTT.